This entry is about one T cell receptor (beta chain). This clonotype appeared many times. Its recognized antigen is unknown. Base qualities are missing; no much larger clone stands one base away. These data are taken from a study of neurological immune-mediated disorders (dated by TCRdb to the late 2010s). Study-level background: Peripheral blood TCR-beta repertoires from patients with HTLV-I-associated myelopathy (HAM/TSP), patients with multiple sclerosis, and healthy controls were compared in the study using UMI-based sequencing. The approximately 99 TCR-beta libraries included longitudinal samples, technical triplicates and paired sorted CD4+ and CD8+ T-cell subsets alongside PBMC samples. Longitudinal HAM/TSP and healthy donors were sampled at 3 time-points each (about 3-40 month intervals). The cohort comprised around 70 subjects: approximately 15 HAM/TSP patients, 34 multiple sclerosis patients and around 20 healthy controls. What the study reported, not specific to this receptor: The highest TCR clonal expansion was observed in HAM/TSP patients, whereas the lowest was observed in MS patients, even when compared with healthy controls. No identical CDR3 amino acid sequences were shared among expanded clones across subjects, suggesting private TCR-beta repertoires in all groups.

To synthesize cDNA, template-switch 5'RACE was performed with a primer carrying a 10-nucleotide random unique molecular identifier so that each TCR transcript was tagged. Each sequencing run produced over 190 million TCR-beta sequences covering 15-18 subjects. Total RNA was extracted with the RNeasy kit. The KAPA Real-time Library Amplification kit was used to amplify TCR-beta VDJ regions with primers targeting the TCR constant region and the 5'RACE anchor. A first PCR added sample indexes and Illumina adaptors, and a second PCR then raised library yield. After Ampure bead purification, the TCR product of roughly 650 bp was size-selected on a 2% E-gel SizeSelection system. Before pooling, library quality was assessed on a Bioanalyzer, concentration was determined with Qubit, and library quantification was performed with the Kapa Library Quantification kit. Paired-end 2 x 150 bp sequencing of the libraries was performed on an Illumina HiSeq 2500. To increase sequence diversity, 25-30% phiX was spiked into each library pool. Per the source publication's procedure: The quality-filtered reads were processed with the UMI-based MiGEC pipeline, whose error correction step removed more than 75% of the raw TCR sequences. VDJ genes were aligned to IMGT germline references, and each clonotype was defined by a unique CDR3 amino acid sequence together with V-J genes. Clonal expansion, Shannon diversity, and CDR3 relatedness (CalcPairwiseDistances, ClusterSamples) were evaluated with VDJtools, and phylogenetic trees were built with CLCbio workbench. Using coefficient-of-variation modelling across technical triplicates, the study counted a clone as expanded if it had at least 8 unique UMIs. TCRdb trimmed the raw reads at Q25, called clones with MiXCR and kept productive beta chains. CDR3 protein duplicates are merged, each entry listing the most common genes and DNA. The V and J calls follow TCRdb's processing rather than the paper's. The sample table contains around 90,000 distinct CDR3 sequences; only one count was recorded for roughly 13% of them. Around 5% of the sample is held by the ten biggest clonotypes.

The time point label corresponds to: longitudinal time-point 2. Libraries from unsorted PBMCs were made from 2 million PBMCs kept in RNAlater at -80 degrees C until RNA extraction. Peripheral blood was subjected to Ficoll-Hypaque density gradient centrifugation to isolate PBMCs, which were then cryopreserved in liquid nitrogen. From its cysteine to its phenylalanine, the CDR3 spans 13 amino acids. Of the read, only the CDR3 DNA is kept; its 39 bases are in frame from base 1. Via the germline V gene (reference sequence), CDR1 is MNHEY and CDR2 SMNVEV. The V end loses 6 bases and the J end loses 0 bases, and a stretch of 9 bases separates them.

The sample comprised PBMCs. This sequence was found in a female donor with HTLV-1-associated myelopathy (HAM/TSP). Recombination connected TRBV27 to TRBJ2-7; the D gene remains uncertain. Here the CDR3 is given as CASRLDISYEQYF. At the DNA level, the sequence is TGTGCCAGCAGGCTTGACATCTCCTACGAGCAGTACTTC.